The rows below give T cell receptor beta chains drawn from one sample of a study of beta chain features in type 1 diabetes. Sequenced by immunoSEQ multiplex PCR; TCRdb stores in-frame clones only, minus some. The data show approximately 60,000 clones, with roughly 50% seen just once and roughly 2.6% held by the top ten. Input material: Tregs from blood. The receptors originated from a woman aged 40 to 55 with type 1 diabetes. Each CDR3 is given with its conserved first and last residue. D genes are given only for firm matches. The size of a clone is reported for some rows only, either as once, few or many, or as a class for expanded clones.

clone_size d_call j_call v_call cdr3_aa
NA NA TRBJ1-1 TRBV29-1 CSVEDRVAFF
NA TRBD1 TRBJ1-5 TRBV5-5 CASSRDRGGGNQPQHF
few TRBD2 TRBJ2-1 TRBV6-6 CASRLAGAYNEQFF
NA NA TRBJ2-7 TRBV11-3 CASSLDGRDPEQYF
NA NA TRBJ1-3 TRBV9 CASSVEGRGSGNTIYF
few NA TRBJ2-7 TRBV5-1 CASSLRQRSYEQYF
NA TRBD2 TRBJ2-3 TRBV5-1 CASSARWTSGTDTQYF
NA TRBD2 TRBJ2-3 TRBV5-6 CASSTGGSDTQYF
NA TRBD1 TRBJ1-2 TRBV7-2 CASSLRDRPNYGYTF
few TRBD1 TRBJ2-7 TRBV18 CASSPIQGASEQYF
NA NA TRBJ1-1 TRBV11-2 CASSFALGQTPNTEAFF
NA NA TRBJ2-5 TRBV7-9 CASSPGGRETQYF
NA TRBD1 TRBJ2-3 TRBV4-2 CASTRDSGTDTQYF
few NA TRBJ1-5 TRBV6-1 CASSLYYSNQPQHF
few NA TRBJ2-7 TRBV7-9 CASLWSGPPYEQYF
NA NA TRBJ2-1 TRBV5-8 CASSPRSIYNEQFF
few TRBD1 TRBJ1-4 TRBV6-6 CASSRDRGAREKLFF
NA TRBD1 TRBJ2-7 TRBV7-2 CASSFGTVTYEQYF
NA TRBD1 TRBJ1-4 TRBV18 CASSPDRNEKLFF
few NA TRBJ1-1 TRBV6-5 CASTYPNTEAFF
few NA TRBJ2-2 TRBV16 CASSSRGDTGELFF
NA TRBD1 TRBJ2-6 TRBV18 CASSRTGITGANVLTF
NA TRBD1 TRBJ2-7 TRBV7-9 CASSFDRDSEQYF
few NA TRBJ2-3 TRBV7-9 CASSLEVRTDTQYF
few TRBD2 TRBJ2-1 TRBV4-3 CASSQGLADNEQFF
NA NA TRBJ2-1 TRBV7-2 CASSLASPDNEQFF
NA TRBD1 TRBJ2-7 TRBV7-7 CASSPGTGNYEQYF
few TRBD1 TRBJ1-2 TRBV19 CASKRTGAGANYGYTF
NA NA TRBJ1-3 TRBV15 CATSSPGNTIYF
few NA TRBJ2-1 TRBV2 CASSPTYRPSSYNEQFF
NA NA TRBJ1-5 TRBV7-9 CASSFSIGSNQPQHF
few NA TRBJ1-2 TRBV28 CASIPPGVTNYGYTF
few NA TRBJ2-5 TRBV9 CASSDRAGQETQYF
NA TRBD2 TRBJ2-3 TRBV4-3 CASSHPDGREETQYF
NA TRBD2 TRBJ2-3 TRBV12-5 CASGTGLAGLTDTQYF
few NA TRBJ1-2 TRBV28 CASRGSRSPYGYTF
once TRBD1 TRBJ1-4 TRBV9 CASSGRQGVAEKLFF
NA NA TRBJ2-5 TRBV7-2 CASSFYEETQYF
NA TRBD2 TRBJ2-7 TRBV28 CASSLGSASGNAYEQYF
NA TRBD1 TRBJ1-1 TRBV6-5 CASQDRGIGPEAFF
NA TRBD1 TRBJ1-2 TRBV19 CASSPLTGNGYTF
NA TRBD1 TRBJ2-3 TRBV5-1 CASSFGTEGPDTQYF
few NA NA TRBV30 CAWSRGGPSYEQYF
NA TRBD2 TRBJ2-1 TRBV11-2 CASSWASGGRNEQFF
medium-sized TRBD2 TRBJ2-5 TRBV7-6 CASSPITSGAETQYF
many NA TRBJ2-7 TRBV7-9 CASSYTTASYEQYF
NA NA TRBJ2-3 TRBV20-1 CTPLLGYTQYF
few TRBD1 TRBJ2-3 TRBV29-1 CSVGTGTDTQYF
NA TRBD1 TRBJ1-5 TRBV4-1 CASSPRDRPYQPQHF
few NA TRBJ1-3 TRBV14 CASSQDRHRSNTIYF